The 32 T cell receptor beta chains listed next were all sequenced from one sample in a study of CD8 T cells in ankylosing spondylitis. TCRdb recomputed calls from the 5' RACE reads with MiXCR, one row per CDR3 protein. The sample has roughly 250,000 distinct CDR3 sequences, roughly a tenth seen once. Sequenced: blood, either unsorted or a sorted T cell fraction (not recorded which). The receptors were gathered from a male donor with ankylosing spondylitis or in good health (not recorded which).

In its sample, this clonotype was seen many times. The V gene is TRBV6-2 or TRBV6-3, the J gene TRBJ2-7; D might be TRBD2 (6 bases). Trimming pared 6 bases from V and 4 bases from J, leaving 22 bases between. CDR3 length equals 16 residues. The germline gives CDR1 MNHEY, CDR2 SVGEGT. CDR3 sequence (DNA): TGTGCCAGCAGCCTACCGATGGGGGGAACACTATACGAGCAGTACTTC. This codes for CASSLPMGGTLYEQYF.

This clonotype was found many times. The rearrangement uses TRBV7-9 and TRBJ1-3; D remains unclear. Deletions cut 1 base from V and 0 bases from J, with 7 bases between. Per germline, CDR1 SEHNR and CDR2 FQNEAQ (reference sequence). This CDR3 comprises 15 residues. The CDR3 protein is CASSLDTYSGNTIYF. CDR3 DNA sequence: TGTGCCAGCAGCTTAGACACCTACTCTGGAAACACCATATATTTT. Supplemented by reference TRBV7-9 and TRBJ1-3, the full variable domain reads DTGVSQNPRHKITKRGQNVTFRCDPISEHNRLYWYRQTLGQGPEFLTYFQNEAQLEKSRLLSDRFSAERPKGSFSTLEIQRTEQGDSAMYLCASSLDTYSGNTIYFGEGSWLTVV.

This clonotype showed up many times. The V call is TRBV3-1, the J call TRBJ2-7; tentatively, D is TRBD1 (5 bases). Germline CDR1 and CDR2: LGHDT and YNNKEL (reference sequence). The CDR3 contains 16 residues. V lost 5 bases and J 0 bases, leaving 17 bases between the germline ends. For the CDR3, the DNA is TGTGCCAGCAGCAATCCCAAGGGGTTATACTCCTACGAGCAGTACTTC. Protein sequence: CASSNPKGLYSYEQYF.

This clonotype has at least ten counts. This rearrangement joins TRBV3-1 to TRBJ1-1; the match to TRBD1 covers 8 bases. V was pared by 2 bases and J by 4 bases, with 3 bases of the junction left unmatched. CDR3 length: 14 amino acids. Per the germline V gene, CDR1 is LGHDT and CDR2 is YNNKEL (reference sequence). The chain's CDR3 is CASSQQGAGTEAFF. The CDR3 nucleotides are TGTGCCAGCAGCCAACAGGGGGCCGGCACTGAAGCTTTCTTT. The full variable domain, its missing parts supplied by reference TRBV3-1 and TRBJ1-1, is DTAVSQTPKYLVTQMGNDKSIKCEQNLGHDTMYWYKQDSKKFLKIMFSYNNKELIINETVPNRFSPKSPDKAHLNLHINSLELGDSAVYFCASSQQGAGTEAFFGQGTRLTVV.

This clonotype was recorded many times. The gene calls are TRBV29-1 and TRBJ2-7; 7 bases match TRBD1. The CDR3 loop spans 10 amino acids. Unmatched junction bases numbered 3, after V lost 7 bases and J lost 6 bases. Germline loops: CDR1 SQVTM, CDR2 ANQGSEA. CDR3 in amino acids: CSAGDSEQYF. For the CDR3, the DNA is TGCAGCGCTGGGGACAGCGAGCAGTACTTC.

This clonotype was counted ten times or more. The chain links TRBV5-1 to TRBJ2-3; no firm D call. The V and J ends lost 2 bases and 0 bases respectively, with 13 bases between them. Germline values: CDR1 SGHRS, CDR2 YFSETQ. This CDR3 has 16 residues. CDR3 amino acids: CASSLPSPTSTDTQYF. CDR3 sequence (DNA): TGCGCCAGCAGCTTACCGAGCCCGACTAGCACAGATACGCAGTATTTT.

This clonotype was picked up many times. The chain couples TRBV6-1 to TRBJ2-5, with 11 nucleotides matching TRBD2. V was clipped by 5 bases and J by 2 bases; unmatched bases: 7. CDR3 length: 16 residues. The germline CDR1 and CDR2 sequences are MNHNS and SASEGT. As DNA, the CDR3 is TGTGCCAGCAGTCCGACCGGGACTAGCGGTCAAGAGACCCAGTACTTC. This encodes CASSPTGTSGQETQYF.

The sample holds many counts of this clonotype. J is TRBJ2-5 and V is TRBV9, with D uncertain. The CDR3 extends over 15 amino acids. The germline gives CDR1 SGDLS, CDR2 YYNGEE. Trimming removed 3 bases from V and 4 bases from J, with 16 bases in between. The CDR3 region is CASSARTNPVETQYF. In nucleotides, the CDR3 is TGTGCCAGCAGCGCCAGGACGAATCCGGTAGAGACCCAGTACTTC.

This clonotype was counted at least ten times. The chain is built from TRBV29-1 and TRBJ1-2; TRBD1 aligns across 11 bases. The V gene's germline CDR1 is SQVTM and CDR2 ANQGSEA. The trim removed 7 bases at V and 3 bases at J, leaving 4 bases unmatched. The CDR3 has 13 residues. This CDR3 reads CSGGQGADYGYTF. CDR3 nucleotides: TGCAGCGGCGGACAGGGGGCGGACTATGGCTACACCTTC.

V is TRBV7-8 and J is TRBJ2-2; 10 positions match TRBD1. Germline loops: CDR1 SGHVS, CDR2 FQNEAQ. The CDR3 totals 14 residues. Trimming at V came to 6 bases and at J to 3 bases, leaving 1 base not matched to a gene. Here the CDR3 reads CASRTGGYTGELFF. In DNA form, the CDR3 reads TGTGCCAGCAGGACAGGGGGCTACACCGGGGAGCTGTTTTTT.

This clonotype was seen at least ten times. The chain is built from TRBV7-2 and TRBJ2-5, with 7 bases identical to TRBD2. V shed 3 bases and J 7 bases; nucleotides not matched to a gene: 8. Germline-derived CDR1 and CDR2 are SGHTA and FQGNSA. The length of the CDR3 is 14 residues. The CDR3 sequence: CASSLRRELGTQYF. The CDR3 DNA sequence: TGTGCCAGCAGCTTGAGGCGGGAGTTGGGGACCCAGTACTTC.

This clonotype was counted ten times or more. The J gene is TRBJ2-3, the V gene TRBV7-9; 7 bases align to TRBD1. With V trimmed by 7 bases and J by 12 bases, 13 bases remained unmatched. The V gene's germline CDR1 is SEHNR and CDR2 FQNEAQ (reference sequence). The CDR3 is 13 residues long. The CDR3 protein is CASTPRREGAQYF. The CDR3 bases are TGTGCCAGCACCCCCAGGCGCGAGGGGGCCCAGTATTTT.

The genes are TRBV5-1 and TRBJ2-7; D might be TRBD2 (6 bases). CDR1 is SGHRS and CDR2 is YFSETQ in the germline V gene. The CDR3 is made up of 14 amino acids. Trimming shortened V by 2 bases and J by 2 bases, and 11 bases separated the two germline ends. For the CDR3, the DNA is TGCGCCAGCAGCTTTCGGGAGACGGCCTACGAGCAGTACTTC. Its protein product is CASSFRETAYEQYF.

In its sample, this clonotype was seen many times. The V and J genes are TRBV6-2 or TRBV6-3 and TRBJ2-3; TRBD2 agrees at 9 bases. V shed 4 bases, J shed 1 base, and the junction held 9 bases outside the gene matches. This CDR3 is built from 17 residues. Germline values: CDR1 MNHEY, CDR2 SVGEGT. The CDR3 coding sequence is TGTGCCAGCAGTTTCCCTCGGCGGGGGGGCGGCACAGATACGCAGTATTTT. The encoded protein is CASSFPRRGGGTDTQYF.

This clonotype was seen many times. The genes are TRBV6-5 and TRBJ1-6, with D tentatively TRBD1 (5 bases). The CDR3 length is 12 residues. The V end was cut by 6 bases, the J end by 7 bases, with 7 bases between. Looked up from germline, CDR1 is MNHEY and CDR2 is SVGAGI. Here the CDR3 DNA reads TGTGCCAGCAGGGGGGGAAATTCACCCCTCCACTTT. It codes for CASRGGNSPLHF.

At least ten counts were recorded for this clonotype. The CDR3 DNA sequence: TGTGCCAGCAGTTTAGTTGAGGGGAAGTCTGGGGCCAACGTCCTGACTTTC. Protein: CASSLVEGKSGANVLTF. The rearrangement links TRBV12-3 or TRBV12-4 to TRBJ2-6; D could derive from TRBD1 or TRBD2 (5 bases each). The V end lost 1 base, the J end lost 1 base, and 11 bases lay between the germline ends. This CDR3 spans 17 amino acids.

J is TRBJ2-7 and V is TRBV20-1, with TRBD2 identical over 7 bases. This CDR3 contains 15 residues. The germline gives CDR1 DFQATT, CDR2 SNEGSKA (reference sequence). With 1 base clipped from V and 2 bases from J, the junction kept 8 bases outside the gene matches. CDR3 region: CSARAGASGAYEQYF. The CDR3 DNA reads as TGCAGTGCTAGAGCTGGGGCTAGCGGAGCCTACGAGCAGTACTTC.

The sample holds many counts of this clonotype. The DNA for the CDR3 is TGTGCCAGCAGCGTAGGAGAGTGGCGGGGGGGCCCGGATACGCAGTATTTT. Encoded protein: CASSVGEWRGGPDTQYF. The chain couples TRBV9 to TRBJ2-3; 9 nucleotides align to TRBD2. Germline V gene lookup returns CDR1 SGDLS and CDR2 YYNGEE. V shed 0 bases and J 6 bases; nucleotides not matched to a gene: 11. The CDR3 length is 17 residues.

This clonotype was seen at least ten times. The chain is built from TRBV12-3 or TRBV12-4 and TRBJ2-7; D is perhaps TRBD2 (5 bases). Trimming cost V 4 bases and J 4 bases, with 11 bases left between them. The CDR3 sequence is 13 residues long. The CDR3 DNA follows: TGTGCCAGCAGTTCCGATTCGGGGTACGAGCAGTACTTC. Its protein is CASSSDSGYEQYF.

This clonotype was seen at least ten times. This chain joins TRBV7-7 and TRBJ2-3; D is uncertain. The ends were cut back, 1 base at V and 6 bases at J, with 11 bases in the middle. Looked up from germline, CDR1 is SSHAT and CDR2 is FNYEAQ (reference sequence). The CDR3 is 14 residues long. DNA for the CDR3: TGTGCCAGCAGCTTAGGAGGAACGTACGATACGCAGTATTTT. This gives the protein CASSLGGTYDTQYF.

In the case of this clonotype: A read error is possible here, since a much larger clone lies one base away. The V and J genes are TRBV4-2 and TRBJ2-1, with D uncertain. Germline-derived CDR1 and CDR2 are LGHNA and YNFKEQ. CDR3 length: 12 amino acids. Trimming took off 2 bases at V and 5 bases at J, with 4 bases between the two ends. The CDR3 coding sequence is TGTGCCAGCAGCCAACAGGACAATGAGCAGTTCTTC. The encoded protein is CASSQQDNEQFF.

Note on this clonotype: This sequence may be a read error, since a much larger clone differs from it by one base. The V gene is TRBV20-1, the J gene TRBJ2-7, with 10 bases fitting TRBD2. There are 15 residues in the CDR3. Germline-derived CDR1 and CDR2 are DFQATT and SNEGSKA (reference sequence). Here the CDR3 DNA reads TGCAGTGCGCCAGTAACTAGCGGGGAACCCTACGAGCAGTGCTTC. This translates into CSAPVTSGEPYEQCF.

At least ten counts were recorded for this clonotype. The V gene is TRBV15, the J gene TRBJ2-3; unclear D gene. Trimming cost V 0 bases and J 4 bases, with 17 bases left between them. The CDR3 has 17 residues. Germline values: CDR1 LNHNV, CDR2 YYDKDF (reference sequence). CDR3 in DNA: TGTGCCACCAGCAGAGATCTCCAGAAGAGGTCTTCAGATACGCAGTATTTT. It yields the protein CATSRDLQKRSSDTQYF.

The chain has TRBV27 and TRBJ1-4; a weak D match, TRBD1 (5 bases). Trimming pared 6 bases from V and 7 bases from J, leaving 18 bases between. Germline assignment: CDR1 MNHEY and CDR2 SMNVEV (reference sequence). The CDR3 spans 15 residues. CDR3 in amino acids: CASSPTFRGGEKLFF. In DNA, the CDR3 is TGTGCCAGCAGCCCGACCTTTCGGGGCGGTGAAAAACTGTTTTTT.

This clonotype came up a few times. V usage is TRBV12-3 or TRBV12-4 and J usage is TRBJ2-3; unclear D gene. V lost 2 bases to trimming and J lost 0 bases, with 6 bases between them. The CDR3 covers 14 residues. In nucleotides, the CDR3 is TGTGCCAGCAGTTTACAGGAAAGCACAGATACGCAGTATTTT. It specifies CASSLQESTDTQYF.

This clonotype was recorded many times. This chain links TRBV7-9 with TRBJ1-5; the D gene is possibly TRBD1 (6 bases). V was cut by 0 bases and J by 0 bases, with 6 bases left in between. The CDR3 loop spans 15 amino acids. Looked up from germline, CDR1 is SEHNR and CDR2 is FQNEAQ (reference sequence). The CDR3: CASSLAGGSNQPQHF. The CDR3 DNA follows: TGTGCCAGCAGCTTAGCAGGGGGTAGCAATCAGCCCCAGCATTTT.

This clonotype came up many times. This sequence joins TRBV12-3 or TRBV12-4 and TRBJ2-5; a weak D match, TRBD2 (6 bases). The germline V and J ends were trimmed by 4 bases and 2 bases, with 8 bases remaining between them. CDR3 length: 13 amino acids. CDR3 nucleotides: TGTGCCAGCAGTTCGCGGGAACAAGAGACCCAGTACTTC. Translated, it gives CASSSREQETQYF.

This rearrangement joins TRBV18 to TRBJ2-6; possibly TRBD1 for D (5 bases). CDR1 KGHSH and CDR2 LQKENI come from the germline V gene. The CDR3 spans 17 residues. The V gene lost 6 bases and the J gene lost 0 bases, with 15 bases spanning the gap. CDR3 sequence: CASSPGQITSGANVLTF. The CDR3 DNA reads TGTGCCAGCTCTCCTGGACAAATTACCTCTGGGGCCAACGTCCTGACTTTC.

The CDR3 loop is CASSENSKATGDNGYTF. The CDR3 bases are TGTGCCAGCAGTGAAAACTCTAAAGCGACAGGGGATAATGGCTACACCTTC. The chain joins TRBV2 to TRBJ1-2, with 8 bases lining up with TRBD1. Germline assignment: CDR1 SNHLY and CDR2 FYNNEI. The CDR3 covers 17 residues. The V and J ends lost 2 bases and 6 bases, in that order; junction bases with no gene match: 14. The variable domain in full, completed from reference TRBV2 and TRBJ1-2, reads EPEVTQTPSHQVTQMGQEVILRCVPISNHLYFYWYRQILGQKVEFLVSFYNNEISEKSEIFDDQFSVERPDGSNFTLKIRSTKLEDSAMYFCASSENSKATGDNGYTFGSGTRLTVV.

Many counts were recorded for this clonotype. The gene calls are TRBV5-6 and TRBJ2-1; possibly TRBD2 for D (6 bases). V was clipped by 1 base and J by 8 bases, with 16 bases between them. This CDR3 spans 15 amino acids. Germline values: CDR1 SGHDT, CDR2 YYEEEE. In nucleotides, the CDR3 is TGTGCCAGCAGCTTGAGGGACTCCCCTCTCGATGAGCAGTTCTTC. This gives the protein CASSLRDSPLDEQFF.

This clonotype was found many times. The CDR3 is CSVRGDGGDTQYF. CDR3 DNA: TGCAGCGTTCGAGGGGACGGAGGGGATACGCAGTATTTT. This chain links TRBV29-1 with TRBJ2-3; D perhaps matches TRBD2 (6 bases). The CDR3 consists of 13 residues. V dropped 5 bases and J dropped 6 bases, with 15 bases sitting between them. CDR1 and CDR2 (germline): SQVTM, ANQGSEA.

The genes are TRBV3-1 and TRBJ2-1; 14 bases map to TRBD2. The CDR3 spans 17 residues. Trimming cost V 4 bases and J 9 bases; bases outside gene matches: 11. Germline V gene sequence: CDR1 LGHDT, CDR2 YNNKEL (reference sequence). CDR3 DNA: TGTGCCAGCAGCCTAGGACTAGCGGGAGGCGCTGGGGCTGAGCAGTTCTTC. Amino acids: CASSLGLAGGAGAEQFF.